A selection of T cell receptor beta chains follows, all from one sample in a study of blood T cell repertoires in COVID-19. Here immunoSEQ multiplex PCR was the method, and the copy in TCRdb shows in-frame clones only, minus some. In the table there are around 270,000 clones, approximately 90% of which are singletons. The sequencing sample was made of peripheral blood. The receptors derive from a man aged 35 to 55 with acute or convalescent COVID-19. CDR3s include the opening cysteine and the closing phenylalanine or tryptophan. A D gene is named only where the DNA matches it firmly. Rows may omit the clone size; those that give it use once, few, many or a size class.

TRBJ2-2	-	-	TRBV30	CAWRYQPDTGELFF	TGTGCCTGGAGATATCAACCGGACACCGGGGAGCTGTTTTTT
TRBJ2-5	TRBD2	-	TRBV12-5	CASGPGGGGVETQYF	TGTGCTAGTGGTCCCGGGGGGGGCGGGGTAGAGACCCAGTACTTC
TRBJ1-2	-	-	TRBV30	CARESPAEYTF	TGTGCCCGGGAGAGTCCAGCTGAATACACCTTC
TRBJ1-2	TRBD1	-	TRBV5-1	CASSLDFVGQGASGYTF	TGCGCCAGCAGCTTGGATTTCGTGGGACAGGGGGCGAGTGGCTACACCTTC
TRBJ2-7	-	-	TRBV7-2	CASSLRIGGQTSYEQYF	TGTGCCAGCAGCTTAAGGATCGGGGGACAGACCTCCTACGAGCAGTACTTC
TRBJ2-7	TRBD2	-	TRBV4-1	CASSQDGGSEQYF	TGCGCCAGCAGCCAAGACGGGGGGTCCGAGCAGTACTTC
TRBJ1-1	TRBD1	few	TRBV11-2	CASSAGGNTEAFF	TGTGCCAGCAGCGCAGGGGGGAACACTGAAGCTTTCTTT
TRBJ2-1	-	-	TRBV27	CASSLRGNEQFF	TGTGCCAGCAGTTTACGGGGAAATGAGCAGTTCTTC
TRBJ1-3	TRBD1	-	TRBV2	CASRENRGGNTIYF	TGTGCCAGCAGAGAGAACAGGGGTGGAAACACCATATATTTT
TRBJ1-3	TRBD1	-	TRBV7-3	CASSSTGGPGNTIYF	TGTGCCAGCAGCTCCACAGGGGGACCTGGAAACACCATATATTTT
TRBJ1-3	-	-	TRBV5-1	CASSLEAQVNTIYF	TGCGCCAGCAGCTTGGAGGCCCAGGTCAACACCATATATTTT
TRBJ2-6	-	-	TRBV4-2	CASSQEPGISGANVLTF	TGTGCCAGCAGCCAAGAACCCGGGATCTCTGGGGCCAACGTCCTGACTTTC
TRBJ2-5	-	-	TRBV11-1	CASSLEMQGPETQYF	TGTGCCAGCAGCTTAGAGATGCAGGGTCCGGAGACCCAGTACTTC
TRBJ2-1	-	-	TRBV4-2	CASSHSATLANNEQFF	TGTGCCAGCAGCCACTCCGCCACCCTGGCAAACAATGAGCAGTTCTTC
TRBJ1-2	TRBD1	once	TRBV6-5	CASSYDRRGIAGYTF	TGTGCCAGCAGTTACGACCGCAGGGGGATCGCTGGCTACACCTTC
TRBJ2-1	TRBD2	-	TRBV5-4	CASSLPGGQGEQFF	TGTGCCAGCAGCTTGCCGGGGGGGCAGGGTGAGCAGTTCTTC
TRBJ2-7	TRBD1	-	TRBV10-1	CASSESGTGGIYEQYF	TGCGCCAGCAGTGAGAGCGGGACAGGGGGCATTTACGAGCAGTACTTC
TRBJ1-3	TRBD1	-	TRBV5-1	CASRVTGESGNTIYF	TGCGCCAGCAGGGTTACAGGGGAGTCTGGAAACACCATATATTTT
TRBJ2-7	TRBD1	-	TRBV5-1	CASSFTGGNYEQYF	TGCGCCAGCAGCTTTACAGGGGGAAACTACGAGCAGTACTTC
TRBJ2-7	TRBD1	-	TRBV3-1/TRBV3-2	CASSQDLGQGYEQYF	TGTGCCAGCAGCCAAGATCTAGGACAGGGATACGAGCAGTACTTC
TRBJ1-2	-	-	TRBV30	CACPRRDVYNYGYTF	TGTGCCTGCCCAAGGAGGGACGTTTACAACTATGGCTACACCTTC
TRBJ1-2	-	-	TRBV11-2	CASSLGPTTPYGYTF	TGTGCCAGCAGCTTAGGACCGACTACCCCCTATGGCTACACCTTC
TRBJ2-3	TRBD2	-	TRBV30	CAWSLGTRTDTQYF	TGTGCCTGGAGTCTGGGGACTAGGACAGATACGCAGTATTTT
TRBJ2-1	TRBD2	-	TRBV7-2	CASSFGASGMAGEQFF	TGTGCCAGCAGCTTCGGGGCTAGCGGGATGGCGGGTGAGCAGTTCTTC
TRBJ2-1	-	-	TRBV24-1	CATSDVTGFEQFF	TGTGCCACCAGTGATGTAACAGGGTTTGAGCAGTTCTTC
TRBJ1-1	-	-	TRBV10-3	CAISEGGGTEAFF	TGTGCCATCAGTGAGGGGGGGGGCACTGAAGCTTTCTTT
TRBJ2-4	-	-	TRBV19	CASSTSSQYAKNIQYF	TGTGCCAGTAGTACTAGCTCACAATATGCCAAAAACATTCAGTACTTC
TRBJ2-6	-	-	TRBV12-2	CASRLWGDGRRRANVLTF	TGTGCAAGTCGCTTATGGGGGGACGGCCGCAGAAGGGCCAACGTCCTGACTTTC
TRBJ2-1	-	-	TRBV11-3	CASSLGEVGEQFF	TGTGCCAGCAGCTTAGGTGAGGTAGGTGAGCAGTTCTTC
TRBJ1-2	TRBD1	-	TRBV5-5	CASSVGQGVSLGYTF	TGTGCCAGCAGCGTTGGACAGGGTGTTTCATTGGGCTACACCTTC
TRBJ1-2	-	-	TRBV14	CASSPGLNYGYTF	TGTGCCAGCAGCCCTGGACTCAACTATGGCTACACCTTC
TRBJ2-5	-	-	TRBV6-1	CASSEAGTQYF	TGTGCCAGCAGCGAAGCCGGGACCCAGTACTTC
TRBJ1-1	-	-	TRBV18	CASSPTVNTEAFF	TGTGCCAGCTCACCCACAGTGAACACTGAAGCTTTCTTT
TRBJ1-2	TRBD1	once	TRBV2	CASRAQSTGVYGYTF	TGTGCCAGCAGGGCTCAGTCAACAGGGGTCTATGGCTACACCTTC
TRBJ1-5	TRBD1	-	TRBV19	CASSNRQGGQPQHF	TGTGCCAGTAGTAACCGACAGGGAGGTCAGCCCCAGCATTTT
TRBJ1-2	-	-	TRBV5-1	CASSLQLQGDGYTF	TGCGCCAGCAGCTTGCAGTTACAGGGCGACGGCTACACCTTC
TRBJ2-7	-	-	TRBV18	CASTPGGVGYEQYF	TGTGCCAGCACTCCGGGGGGCGTGGGATACGAGCAGTACTTC
TRBJ2-7	TRBD2	-	TRBV14	CASSPRPGVAGSAFYEQYF	TGTGCCAGCAGCCCCCGGCCGGGGGTAGCGGGGAGCGCCTTCTACGAGCAGTACTTC
TRBJ1-2	-	-	TRBV10-1	CASSERRDYGYTF	TGCGCCAGCAGTGAAAGGAGGGACTATGGCTACACCTTC
TRBJ1-5	-	-	TRBV6-4	CASSGDSNQPQHF	TGTGCCAGCTCCGGGGATAGCAATCAGCCCCAGCATTTT
TRBJ2-1	-	-	TRBV10-1	CASSDGQAHNEQFF	TGCGCCAGCAGTGACGGCCAGGCCCACAATGAGCAGTTCTTC
TRBJ2-3	-	-	TRBV3-1/TRBV3-2	CASKTGDTQYF	TGTGCCAGTAAAACGGGGGATACGCAGTATTTT
TRBJ2-3	TRBD2	-	TRBV24-1	CATSPGGGTDTQYF	TGTGCCACCAGTCCGGGGGGGGGCACAGATACGCAGTATTTT
TRBJ1-3	-	-	TRBV30	CAWSVSGRAGNTIYF	TGTGCCTGGAGTGTATCTGGCCGGGCTGGAAACACCATATATTTT
TRBJ1-1	-	-	TRBV27	CASSPRTKRNTEAFF	TGTGCCAGCAGTCCCCGGACAAAGCGTAACACTGAAGCTTTCTTT
TRBJ2-1	-	-	TRBV11-3	CASSLLPSPGGRVDEQFF	TGTGCCAGCAGCTTACTCCCTAGCCCGGGGGGCCGAGTTGATGAGCAGTTCTTC
TRBJ2-2	-	-	TRBV5-4	CASSSRTPNTGELFF	TGTGCCAGCAGCTCTCGGACTCCGAACACCGGGGAGCTGTTTTTT
TRBJ1-4	-	-	TRBV5-4	CASSRRQSNEKLFF	TGTGCCAGCAGTCGCCGACAGTCTAATGAAAAACTGTTTTTT
TRBJ2-7	TRBD1	-	TRBV5-6	CASSPTGQDPEQYF	TGTGCCAGCAGCCCCACGGGACAGGACCCCGAGCAGTACTTC
TRBJ1-2	TRBD1	-	TRBV30	CAWSAGTEGYTF	TGTGCCTGGAGCGCGGGGACAGAAGGCTACACCTTC